A selection of T cell receptor beta chains follows, all from one sample in a study of human T cells and chemical hapten exposure. MiXCR, applied by TCRdb to the RACE reads, yields one record per CDR3 protein. The sample lists around 300,000 distinct CDR3 sequences; roughly 6.9% were seen once. The material sequenced was whole blood, taken in connection with sensitization to the hapten diphenylcyclopropenone (DPC). These receptors all come from a woman aged 18-35 years with alopecia areata. Some clones in this sample may be carry-over from other donors' samples. Both conserved end residues are trimmed from each CDR3. Each record gives: V gene, J gene, CDR3 protein.

TRBV7-8	TRBJ1-5	ASAIFSNQPQH
TRBV7-2	TRBJ2-7	ASSKAREQY
TRBV25-1	TRBJ2-2	ASSADGYTGELF
TRBV15	TRBJ2-7	ATSRGTGPYEQY
TRBV29-1	TRBJ2-3	SAARTVDTQY
TRBV6-5	TRBJ2-3	ASSYSRPPSTDTQY
TRBV5-4	TRBJ2-1	ASHSGGPSSSYNEQF
TRBV5-1	TRBJ1-5	ASSASPNQPQH
TRBV6-6	TRBJ2-1	ASRPPGANEQF
TRBV6-2/TRBV6-3	TRBJ2-1	ASSYTRGDGAPQF
TRBV28	TRBJ1-1	ASTLYREAF
TRBV20-1	TRBJ1-6	SARVDRPNSPLH
TRBV19	TRBJ2-5	ASSGTVGETQY
TRBV7-2	TRBJ2-7	ASSLADVGAGYEQY
TRBV4-1	TRBJ1-1	ASSQWAMNTEAF
TRBV6-2/TRBV6-3	TRBJ2-1	ASSYSALGYNEQF
TRBV5-1	TRBJ1-1	ASSWGGQSREAF
TRBV6-5	TRBJ2-7	ASSYSAGDIGYEQY
TRBV6-2/TRBV6-3	TRBJ2-4	ASSYSGAKNIQY
TRBV12-3/TRBV12-4	TRBJ2-6	ASSLAGGPGANVLT
TRBV7-2	TRBJ2-3	ASSFRRGGPDTQY
TRBV4-1	TRBJ2-2	ASSQDPRGPNTGELF
TRBV4-2	TRBJ1-4	ASSPGPGVGEKLF
TRBV7-9	TRBJ1-5	ASSLVSVWNQPQH
TRBV6-5	TRBJ2-5	ASSYSQGNQETQY
TRBV6-5	TRBJ2-3	ASSFDSVSTDTQY
TRBV29-1	TRBJ2-7	SAGGQGYEQY
TRBV2	TRBJ2-3	ASRDSDTQY
TRBV20-1	TRBJ2-3	SARALGRGGTDTQY
TRBV3-1	TRBJ2-1	ASSQADRGEQF
TRBV10-3	TRBJ2-7	AISEYGTHYEQY
TRBV5-4	TRBJ2-5	ASSLRTGEETQY
TRBV10-3	TRBJ1-2	ARPLNYGYT
TRBV4-3	TRBJ2-3	ASSQQSGGAVDTQY
TRBV7-3	TRBJ2-7	ASSPRTSGTTSYEQY
TRBV20-1	TRBJ1-5	SARVPKNGQPQH
TRBV4-1	TRBJ1-1	ASSLNRGKTEAF
TRBV10-3	TRBJ2-6	AIRPAGTLANVLT
TRBV5-8	TRBJ2-3	ASSPQALSGVTDTQY
TRBV20-1	TRBJ2-7	SAGRTGYEQY
TRBV4-3	TRBJ1-6	ASSQTGDLSSPLH
TRBV28	TRBJ1-6	ASSLSPGNSPLH
TRBV7-9	TRBJ2-3	ASSNRQGADTQY
TRBV6-2/TRBV6-3	TRBJ2-1	ASSSPYGGAKGSEGNEQF
TRBV15	TRBJ2-2	ATSLGGDTGELF
TRBV4-3	TRBJ2-2	ASSPRGSGTGELF
TRBV9	TRBJ1-6	ASSVEDQRNSPLH
TRBV12-3/TRBV12-4	TRBJ2-5	ASSDPTRDPWETQY
TRBV28	TRBJ2-3	ASSPAGGSTDTQY
TRBV4-3	TRBJ1-3	ASSHSGSGNTIY
TRBV6-5	TRBJ2-7	ASSRGLAGQSYEQY
TRBV7-7	TRBJ2-5	ASSLGIAEGAETQY
TRBV13	TRBJ1-6	ASREVGKSSYNSPLH
TRBV15	TRBJ2-4	ATNPSRGAKDIQY
TRBV19	TRBJ1-1	ASSIARVSGLGTEAF
TRBV6-5	TRBJ1-1	ASSYSRQFGTEAF
TRBV6-6	TRBJ1-3	ASRSRGRGSGNTIY